Below are 17 T cell receptor beta chains sequenced from a single sample in a study of CD8+ T cells in alopecia areata. RNA extraction was followed by reverse transcription into cDNA, which acted as the sequencing template. Profiling relied on immunoSEQ multiplex PCR, and the TCRdb table lists in-frame clones only, not all of them. The sample has about 64,000 clones; roughly 40% are singletons. Sequenced sample: NKG2D-low CD8+ T cells sorted from blood. The receptors shown here come from a human donor with alopecia areata.

The rearrangement links TRBV28 to TRBJ2-7; D remains unclear. Germline loops: CDR1 MDHEN, CDR2 SYDVKM. The CDR3 extends over 12 amino acids. V lost 3 bases and J lost 2, with 5 bases in between. CDR3 DNA: TGTGCCAGCAGTTTCCTGACCTACGAGCAGTACTTC. It encodes CASSFLTYEQYF.

J is TRBJ2-1 and V is TRBV28; 8 bases align to TRBD2. The CDR3 contains 16 residues. Germline assignment: CDR1 MDHEN and CDR2 SYDVKM. V lost 4 bases to trimming and J lost 6 bases; unmatched junction nucleotides: 11. The CDR3 spells CASSSRGSGVFNEQFF. In DNA, the CDR3 is TGTGCCAGCAGTTCCAGGGGTAGCGGGGTCTTCAATGAGCAGTTCTTC. Together with reference TRBV28 and TRBJ2-1, the CDR3 gives the full variable domain: DVKVTQSSRYLVKRTGEKVFLECVQDMDHENMFWYRQDPGLGLRLIYFSYDVKMKEKGDIPEGYSVSREKKERFSLILESASTNQTSMYLCASSSRGSGVFNEQFFGPGTRLTVL.

This clone was seen a few times. V gene TRBV28 combines with J gene TRBJ2-4; 7 nucleotides match TRBD1. V was pared by 5 bases and J by 8 bases, with 9 bases of the junction left unmatched. This CDR3 region has 14 residues. The germline CDR1 and CDR2 sequences are MDHEN and SYDVKM. CDR3 protein: CASSPGQARDIQYF. CDR3 DNA: TGTGCCAGCAGTCCCGGACAGGCCCGGGACATTCAGTACTTC. Complete variable domain (other parts from reference TRBV28 and TRBJ2-4): DVKVTQSSRYLVKRTGEKVFLECVQDMDHENMFWYRQDPGLGLRLIYFSYDVKMKEKGDIPEGYSVSREKKERFSLILESASTNQTSMYLCASSPGQARDIQYFGAGTRLSVL.

This chain uses TRBV12-5 with TRBJ1-1; D is possibly TRBD1 (5 bases). The V gene lost 6 bases and the J gene lost 0 bases, with 14 bases spanning the gap. The CDR3 is made up of 15 amino acids. Per germline, CDR1 LGHNT and CDR2 FRNRAP. CDR3 sequence (DNA): TGTGCTAGTGGCATCAACCGGGGGATGAACACTGAAGCTTTCTTT. Protein: CASGINRGMNTEAFF.

This clone was counted only a few times. The chain uses TRBV5-1 and TRBJ2-4; 8 bases fit TRBD1. From germline, CDR1 is SGHRS and CDR2 YFSETQ. The V gene end was trimmed by 3 bases and the J gene end by 5 bases; junction bases not matched to a gene: 7. The CDR3 length is 15 residues. CDR3 DNA sequence: TGCGCCAGCAGCTGGTGGACAGGGCCACAAAACATTCAGTACTTC. This sequence encodes CASSWWTGPQNIQYF.

The chain is built from TRBV29-1 and TRBJ1-2, with D hard to call. Trimming took 1 base from V and 0 from J, leaving 9 bases between them. The CDR3 loop spans 14 amino acids. Germline loops: CDR1 SQVTM, CDR2 ANQGSEA. CDR3 DNA sequence: TGCAGCGTTGAAGTCCCCGGAACTAACTATGGCTACACCTTC. Protein sequence: CSVEVPGTNYGYTF.

The chain carries TRBV28 and TRBJ2-3; 11 bases align to TRBD1. The germline gives CDR1 MDHEN, CDR2 SYDVKM. The CDR3 contains 15 residues. V dropped 6 bases and J dropped 4; count of bases not matched to a gene: 6. CDR3 nucleotide sequence: TGTGCCAGCAGCCCCAGGGACAGGGGGTCAGATACGCAGTATTTT. Translation gives CASSPRDRGSDTQYF.

The gene calls are TRBV30 and TRBJ1-5; 7 bases align to TRBD1. This CDR3 is built from 14 residues. The germline V gene has CDR1 GTSNPN and CDR2 SVGIG (reference sequence). With V trimmed by 5 bases and J by 5 bases, 9 bases remained unmatched. The CDR3 reads CAWAAPGQHQPQHF. The CDR3 DNA reads as TGTGCCTGGGCCGCCCCGGGACAGCATCAGCCCCAGCATTTT.

In this sample, this clone turned up a few times. The V call is TRBV29-1, the J call TRBJ1-1; a possible D gene is TRBD1 (5 bases). Germline V CDR1 and CDR2: SQVTM, ANQGSEA. The V end was cut by 3 bases, the J end by 4 bases, with 12 bases between. The CDR3 is 13 amino acids. CDR3 nucleotides: TGCAGCGTTGAGGGGGGGGGAAGCACTGAAGCTTTCTTT. Its protein product is CSVEGGGSTEAFF.

The chain uses TRBV7-2 and TRBJ2-4, with 11 nucleotides matching TRBD2. Per the germline V gene, CDR1 is SGHTA and CDR2 is FQGNSA. With V trimmed by 6 bases and J by 8 bases, 9 bases remained unmatched. The CDR3 contains 15 residues. The CDR3 region is CASSWTSGPWDIQYF. As DNA, the CDR3 is TGTGCCAGCAGTTGGACTAGCGGGCCTTGGGACATTCAGTACTTC.

In DNA form, the CDR3 reads TGTGCCAGCAGCTTAGATCCAGCGGGAGGGCCGCACAATGAGCAGTTCTTC. This gives the protein CASSLDPAGGPHNEQFF. V usage is TRBV11-2 and J usage is TRBJ2-1; 10 bases are a match to TRBD2. Germline CDR1 reads SGHAT; CDR2 reads FQNNGV. This CDR3 is 17 amino acids long. V lost 0 bases to trimming and J lost 5 bases; unmatched junction nucleotides: 7.

V gene TRBV27 combines with J gene TRBJ2-3; D remains ambiguous. Trimming shortened V by 5 bases and J by 2 bases, and 5 bases separated the two germline ends. CDR3 length equals 12 residues. Per germline, CDR1 MNHEY and CDR2 SMNVEV (reference sequence). The CDR3: CASSHDTDTQYF. The CDR3 coding sequence is TGTGCCAGCAGTCATGACACAGATACGCAGTATTTT.

J is TRBJ2-7 and V is TRBV2; D not resolved. CDR1 and CDR2 from the germline V gene are SNHLY and FYNNEI. The V end lost 1 base, the J end lost 4 bases, and 8 bases lay between the germline ends. This CDR3 is built from 13 residues. The chain's CDR3 is CASSEGTLYEQYF. The CDR3 DNA reads as TGTGCCAGCAGTGAAGGGACGTTATACGAGCAGTACTTC.

This clone was observed a single time. This chain joins TRBV25-1 and TRBJ1-4; a possible D gene is TRBD1 (6 bases). V lost 2 bases to trimming and J lost 5 bases, with 6 bases between them. Germline V gene sequence: CDR1 MGHDK, CDR2 SYGVNS. The CDR3 totals 13 residues. CDR3 residues: CASSERGNEKLFF. CDR3 nucleotides: TGTGCCAGCAGTGAAAGGGGGAATGAAAAACTGTTTTTT.

This clone was counted only a few times. This chain's CDR3 is CASSIMGEQYF. In nucleotides, the CDR3 is TGTGCCAGTAGTATAATGGGCGAGCAGTACTTC. The chain joins TRBV19 to TRBJ2-7; no clear D. Germline CDR1 reads LNHDA; CDR2 reads SQIVND (reference sequence). The CDR3 is 11 amino acids. The V end was cut by 2 bases, the J end by 6 bases, with 5 bases between.

This clone was recorded only once. The rearrangement links TRBV4-3 to TRBJ1-5; D gene uncertain. Deletions cut 1 base from V and 2 bases from J, with 6 bases between. The germline CDR1 and CDR2 sequences are LGHNA and YSLEER. The CDR3 totals 14 residues. Written as DNA, the CDR3 is TGCGCCAGCAGCCAAGTGAGGGGCAATCAGCCCCAGCATTTT. Residues: CASSQVRGNQPQHF.

This clone appeared a few times. This sequence joins TRBV2 and TRBJ2-3; TRBD2 aligns across 7 bases. In germline, CDR1 is SNHLY, CDR2 FYNNEI. Trimming cost V 9 bases and J 3 bases; bases outside gene matches: 12. The CDR3 is 15 residues long. The CDR3 region has the DNA TGTGCCAGACGTATTGGCGGGGGAGCTACAGATACGCAGTATTTT. Translation gives CARRIGGGATDTQYF.